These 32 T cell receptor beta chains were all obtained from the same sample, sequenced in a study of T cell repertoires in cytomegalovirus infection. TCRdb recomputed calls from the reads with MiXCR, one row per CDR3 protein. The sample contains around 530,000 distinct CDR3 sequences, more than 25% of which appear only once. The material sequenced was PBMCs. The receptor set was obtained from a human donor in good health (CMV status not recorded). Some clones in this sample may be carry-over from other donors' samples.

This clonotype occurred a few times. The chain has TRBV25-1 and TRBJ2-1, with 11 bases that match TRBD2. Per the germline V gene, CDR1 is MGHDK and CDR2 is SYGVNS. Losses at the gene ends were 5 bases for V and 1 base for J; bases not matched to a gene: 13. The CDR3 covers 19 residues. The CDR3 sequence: CASSSSSGRTSGSYNEQFF. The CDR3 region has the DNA TGTGCCAGCAGTAGCTCTAGCGGGAGGACGAGTGGGTCCTACAATGAGCAGTTCTTC.

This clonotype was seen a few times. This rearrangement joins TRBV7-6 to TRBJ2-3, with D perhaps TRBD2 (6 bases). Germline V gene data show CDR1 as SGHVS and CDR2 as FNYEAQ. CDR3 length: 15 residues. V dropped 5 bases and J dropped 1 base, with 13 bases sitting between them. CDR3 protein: CASSVGGIRTDTQYF. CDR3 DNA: TGTGCCAGCAGCGTTGGAGGGATACGCACAGATACGCAGTATTTT.

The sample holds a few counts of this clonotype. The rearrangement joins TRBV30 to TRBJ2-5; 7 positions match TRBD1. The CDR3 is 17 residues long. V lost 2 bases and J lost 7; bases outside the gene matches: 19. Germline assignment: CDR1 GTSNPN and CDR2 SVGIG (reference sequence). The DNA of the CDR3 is TGTGCCTGGAGTATCCGGGACAGCCGGTCCAGGCTAGGGACCCAGTACTTC. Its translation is CAWSIRDSRSRLGTQYF.

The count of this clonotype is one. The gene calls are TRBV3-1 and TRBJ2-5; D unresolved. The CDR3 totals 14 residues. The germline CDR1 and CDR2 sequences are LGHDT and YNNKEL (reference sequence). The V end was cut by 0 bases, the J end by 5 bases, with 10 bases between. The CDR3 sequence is CASSQEGARETQYF. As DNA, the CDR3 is TGTGCCAGCAGCCAAGAAGGTGCTCGGGAGACCCAGTACTTC.

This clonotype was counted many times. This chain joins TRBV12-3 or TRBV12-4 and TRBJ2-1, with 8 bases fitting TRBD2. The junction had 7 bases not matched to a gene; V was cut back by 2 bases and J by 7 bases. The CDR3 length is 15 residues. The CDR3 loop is CASSLSLAGGNEQFF. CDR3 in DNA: TGTGCCAGCAGTTTATCGCTAGCGGGTGGTAATGAGCAGTTCTTC.

CDR3 sequence reads: CASSLGLPGSHTQYF. The CDR3 DNA is TGTGCCAGCAGCTTAGGACTCCCAGGTTCCCATACGCAGTATTTT. The chain uses TRBV7-8 and TRBJ2-3; D not certain. Between the trimmed V and J ends, which lost 1 base and 7 bases, there was a span of 15 bases. The CDR3 is made up of 15 amino acids. Germline CDR1 is SGHVS and CDR2 is FQNEAQ.

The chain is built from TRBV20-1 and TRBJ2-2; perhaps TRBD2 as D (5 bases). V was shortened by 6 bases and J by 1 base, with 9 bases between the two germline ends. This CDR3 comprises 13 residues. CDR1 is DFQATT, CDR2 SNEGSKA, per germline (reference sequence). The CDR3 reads CSARRENTGELFF. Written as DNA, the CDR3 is TGCAGTGCACGACGGGAGAACACCGGGGAGCTGTTTTTT.

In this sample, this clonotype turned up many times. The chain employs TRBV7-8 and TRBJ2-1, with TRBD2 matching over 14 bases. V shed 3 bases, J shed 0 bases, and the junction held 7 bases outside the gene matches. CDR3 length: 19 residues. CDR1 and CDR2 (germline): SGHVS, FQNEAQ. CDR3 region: CASSFPGTSGSDSYNEQFF. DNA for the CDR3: TGTGCCAGCAGCTTTCCTGGGACTAGCGGGAGCGACTCCTACAATGAGCAGTTCTTC.

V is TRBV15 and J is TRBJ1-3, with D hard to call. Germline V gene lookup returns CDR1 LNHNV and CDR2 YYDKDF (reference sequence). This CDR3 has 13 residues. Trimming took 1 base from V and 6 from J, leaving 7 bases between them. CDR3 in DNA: TGTGCCACCAGCAGAGGTGGGGAAAACACCATATATTTT. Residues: CATSRGGENTIYF. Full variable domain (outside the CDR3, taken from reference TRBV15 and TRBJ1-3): DAMVIQNPRYQVTQFGKPVTLSCSQTLNHNVMYWYQQKSSQAPKLLFHYYDKDFNNEADTPDNFQSRRPNTSFCFLDIRSPGLGDTAMYLCATSRGGENTIYFGEGSWLTVV.

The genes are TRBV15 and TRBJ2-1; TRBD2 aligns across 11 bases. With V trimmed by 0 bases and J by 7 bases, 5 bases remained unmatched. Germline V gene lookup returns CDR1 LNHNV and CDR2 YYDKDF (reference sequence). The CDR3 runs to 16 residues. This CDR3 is CATSRDLASGRNEQFF. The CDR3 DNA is TGTGCCACCAGCAGAGATCTAGCTAGCGGGAGGAATGAGCAGTTCTTC.

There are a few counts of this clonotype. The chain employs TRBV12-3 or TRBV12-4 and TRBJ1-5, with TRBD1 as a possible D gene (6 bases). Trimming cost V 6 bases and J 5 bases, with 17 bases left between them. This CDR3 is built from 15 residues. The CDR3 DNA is TGTGCCAGCAGGCGAACAGGACAGAGATATCAGCCCCAGCATTTT. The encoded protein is CASRRTGQRYQPQHF.

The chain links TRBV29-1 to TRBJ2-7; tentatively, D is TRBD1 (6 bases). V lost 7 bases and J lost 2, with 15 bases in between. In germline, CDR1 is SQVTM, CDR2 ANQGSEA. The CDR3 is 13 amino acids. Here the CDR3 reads CSGLTGPPYEQYF. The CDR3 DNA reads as TGCAGCGGATTGACAGGTCCCCCCTACGAGCAGTACTTC.

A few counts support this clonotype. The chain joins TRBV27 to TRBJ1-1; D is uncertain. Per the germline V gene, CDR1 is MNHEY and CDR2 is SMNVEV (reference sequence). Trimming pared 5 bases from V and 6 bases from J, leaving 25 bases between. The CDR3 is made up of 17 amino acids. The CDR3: CASSPLNPGRENAEAFF. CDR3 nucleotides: TGTGCCAGCAGTCCTCTAAACCCCGGTAGGGAAAACGCTGAAGCTTTCTTT.

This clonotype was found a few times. The CDR3 region is CASSPDTQSPQHF. The CDR3, as DNA: TGTGCCAGCAGTCCGGACACCCAATCGCCCCAGCATTTT. The rearrangement links TRBV11-2 to TRBJ1-5, with D tentatively TRBD1 (5 bases). CDR1 and CDR2 (germline): SGHAT, FQNNGV. The CDR3 extends over 13 amino acids. V lost 6 bases and J 9 bases, leaving 15 bases between the germline ends.

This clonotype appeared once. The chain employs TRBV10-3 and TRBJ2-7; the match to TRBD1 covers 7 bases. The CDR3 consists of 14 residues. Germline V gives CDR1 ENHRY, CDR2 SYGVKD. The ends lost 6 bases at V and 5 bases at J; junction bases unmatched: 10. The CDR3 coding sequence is TGTGCCATCAGCGGGCGACAGGGTAACGACGAGCAGTACTTC. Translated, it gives CAISGRQGNDEQYF.

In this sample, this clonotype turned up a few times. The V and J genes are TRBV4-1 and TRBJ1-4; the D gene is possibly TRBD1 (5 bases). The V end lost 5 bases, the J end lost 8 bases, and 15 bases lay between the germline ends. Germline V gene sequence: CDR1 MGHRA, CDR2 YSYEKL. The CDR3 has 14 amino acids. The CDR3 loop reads CASSSEGVTEKLFF. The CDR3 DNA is TGCGCCAGCAGCTCAGAAGGGGTCACGGAAAAACTGTTTTTT.

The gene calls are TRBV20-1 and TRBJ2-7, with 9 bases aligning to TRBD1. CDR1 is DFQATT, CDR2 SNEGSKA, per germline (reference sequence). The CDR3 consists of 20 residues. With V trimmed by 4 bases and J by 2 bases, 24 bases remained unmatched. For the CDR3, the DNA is TGCAGTGCTAAACCCCGGGACAGGGCCCCAAGACATATCTCGGCCTACGAGCAGTACGTC. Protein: CSAKPRDRAPRHISAYEQYV.

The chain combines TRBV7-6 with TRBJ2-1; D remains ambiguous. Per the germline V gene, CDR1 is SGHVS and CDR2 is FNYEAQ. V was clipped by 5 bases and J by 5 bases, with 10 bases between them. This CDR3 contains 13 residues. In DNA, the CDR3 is TGTGCCAGCAGCCAAGTTAAAAACAATGAGCAGTTCTTC. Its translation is CASSQVKNNEQFF.

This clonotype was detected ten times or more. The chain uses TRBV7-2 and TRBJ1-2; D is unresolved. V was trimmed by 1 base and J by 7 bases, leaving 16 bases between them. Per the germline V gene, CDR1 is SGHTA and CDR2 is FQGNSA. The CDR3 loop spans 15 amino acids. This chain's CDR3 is CASSLGVDLLSGYTF. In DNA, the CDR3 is TGTGCCAGCAGCTTAGGGGTCGATCTATTGTCTGGCTACACCTTC. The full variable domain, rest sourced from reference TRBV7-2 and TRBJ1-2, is GAGVSQSPSNKVTEKGKDVELRCDPISGHTALYWYRQSLGQGLEFLIYFQGNSAPDKSGLPSDRFSAERTGGSVSTLTIQRTQQEDSAVYLCASSLGVDLLSGYTFGSGTRLTVV.

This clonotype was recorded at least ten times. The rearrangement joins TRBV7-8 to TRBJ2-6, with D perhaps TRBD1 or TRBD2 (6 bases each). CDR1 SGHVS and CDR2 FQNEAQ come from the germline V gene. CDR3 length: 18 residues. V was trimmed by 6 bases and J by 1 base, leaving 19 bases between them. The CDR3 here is CASRNSMGGESGANVLTF. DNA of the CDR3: TGTGCCAGCAGAAATAGTATGGGGGGCGAGTCTGGGGCCAACGTCCTGACTTTC.

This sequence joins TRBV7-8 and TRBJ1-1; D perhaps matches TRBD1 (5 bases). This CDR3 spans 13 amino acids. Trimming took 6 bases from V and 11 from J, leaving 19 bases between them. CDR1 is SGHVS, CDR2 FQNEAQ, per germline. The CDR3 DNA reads TGTGCCAGCAGTAGAACCGGGACCCGGGCGGCTTTCTTT. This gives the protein CASSRTGTRAAFF.

Here the CDR3 reads CASSRSSGTTYEQYF. The DNA for the CDR3 is TGTGCCAGCAGCCGGTCTAGCGGGACGACCTACGAGCAGTACTTC. The chain is built from TRBV14 and TRBJ2-7, with TRBD2 matching 9 bases. V trimming: 4 bases; J trimming: 2 bases; junction bases outside the gene matches: 6. The germline V gene has CDR1 SGHDN and CDR2 FVKESK. CDR3 length: 15 amino acids.

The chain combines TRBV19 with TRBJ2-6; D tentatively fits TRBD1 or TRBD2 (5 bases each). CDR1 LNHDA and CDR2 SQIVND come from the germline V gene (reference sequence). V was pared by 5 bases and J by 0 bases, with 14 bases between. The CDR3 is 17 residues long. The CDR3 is CASSPGASPSGANVLTF. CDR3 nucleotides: TGTGCCAGTAGTCCCGGGGCCAGCCCCTCTGGGGCCAACGTCCTGACTTTC.

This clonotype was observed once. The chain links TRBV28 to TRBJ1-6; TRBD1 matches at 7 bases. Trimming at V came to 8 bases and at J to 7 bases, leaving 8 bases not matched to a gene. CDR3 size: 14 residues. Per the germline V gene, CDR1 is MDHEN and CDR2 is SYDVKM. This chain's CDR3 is CASEDRWANSPLHF. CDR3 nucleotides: TGTGCCAGCGAGGACAGGTGGGCCAATTCACCCCTCCACTTT.

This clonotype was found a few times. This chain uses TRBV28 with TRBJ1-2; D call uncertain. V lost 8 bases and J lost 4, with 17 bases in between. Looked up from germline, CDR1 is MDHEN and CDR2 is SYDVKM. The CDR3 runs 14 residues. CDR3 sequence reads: CASWISMVGYGYTF. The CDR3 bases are TGTGCCAGCTGGATATCCATGGTGGGCTATGGCTACACCTTC.

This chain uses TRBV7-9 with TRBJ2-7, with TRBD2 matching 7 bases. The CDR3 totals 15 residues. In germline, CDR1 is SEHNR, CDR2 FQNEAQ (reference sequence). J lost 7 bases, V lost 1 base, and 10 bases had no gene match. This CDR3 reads CASSLGGLDQGEQYV. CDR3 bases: TGTGCCAGCAGCTTAGGAGGACTAGATCAAGGGGAGCAGTACGTC.

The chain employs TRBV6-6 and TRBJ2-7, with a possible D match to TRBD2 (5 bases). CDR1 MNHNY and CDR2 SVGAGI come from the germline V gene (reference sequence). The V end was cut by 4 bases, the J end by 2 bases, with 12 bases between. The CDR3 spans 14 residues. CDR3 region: CASSFLALPYEQYF. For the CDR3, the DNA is TGTGCCAGCAGTTTCTTAGCGCTACCCTACGAGCAGTACTTC.

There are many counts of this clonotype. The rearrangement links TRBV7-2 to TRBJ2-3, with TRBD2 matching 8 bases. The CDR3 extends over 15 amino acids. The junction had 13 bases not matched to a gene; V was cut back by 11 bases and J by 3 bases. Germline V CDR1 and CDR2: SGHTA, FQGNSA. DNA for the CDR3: TGTGCCTCTCGGGAGGGCAGTTGGGGGACAGATACGCAGTATTTT. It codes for CASREGSWGTDTQYF.

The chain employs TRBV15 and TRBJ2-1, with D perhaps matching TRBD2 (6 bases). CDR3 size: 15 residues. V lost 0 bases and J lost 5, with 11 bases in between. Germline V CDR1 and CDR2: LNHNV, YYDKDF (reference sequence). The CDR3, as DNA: TGTGCCACCAGCAGAGATTGGGGAGGAGACAATGAGCAGTTCTTC. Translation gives CATSRDWGGDNEQFF.

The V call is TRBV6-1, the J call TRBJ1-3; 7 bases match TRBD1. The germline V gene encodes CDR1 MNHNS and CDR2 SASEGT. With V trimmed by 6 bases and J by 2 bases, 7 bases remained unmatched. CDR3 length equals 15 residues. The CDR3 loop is CASRNNRGAGNTIYF. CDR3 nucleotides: TGTGCCAGCAGAAATAACAGGGGCGCTGGAAACACCATATATTTT.

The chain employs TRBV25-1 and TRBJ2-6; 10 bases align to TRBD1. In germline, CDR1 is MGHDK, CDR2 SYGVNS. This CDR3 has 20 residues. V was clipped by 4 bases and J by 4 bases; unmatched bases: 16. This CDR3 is CASSGRLATGGLWGANVLTF. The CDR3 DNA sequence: TGTGCCAGCAGTGGAAGATTGGCGACAGGGGGCCTATGGGGGGCCAACGTCCTGACTTTC. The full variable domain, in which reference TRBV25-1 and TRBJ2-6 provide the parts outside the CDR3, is EADIYQTPRYLVIGTGKKITLECSQTMGHDKMYWYQQDPGMELHLIHYSYGVNSTEKGDLSSESTVSRIRTEHFPLTLESARPSHTSQYLCASSGRLATGGLWGANVLTFGAGSRLTVL.

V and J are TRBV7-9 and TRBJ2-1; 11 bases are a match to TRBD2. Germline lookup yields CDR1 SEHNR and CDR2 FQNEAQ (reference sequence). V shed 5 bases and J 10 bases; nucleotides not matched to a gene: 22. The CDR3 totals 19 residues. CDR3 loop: CASSRGGLAGGHVLKEQFF. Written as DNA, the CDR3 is TGTGCCAGCAGCAGAGGTGGTCTAGCGGGAGGCCACGTCCTAAAAGAGCAGTTCTTC.